Shown below are 7 T cell receptor beta chains from a single sample sequenced in a study of OX40 agonist ivuxolimab in advanced cancers. Profiling relied on immunoSEQ multiplex PCR, and the TCRdb table lists in-frame clones only, not all of them. The sample shows 65,000 to 85,000 clones, approximately 81% of them seen only once. Here the sequenced sample was CD4+ or CD8+ T cells sorted from blood, taken in a trial of the OX40 agonist ivuxolimab. These receptors were taken from an adult with an advanced solid tumor such as melanoma, head and neck, liver or kidney cancer.

This chain connects TRBV11-3 to TRBJ2-7, with D perhaps matching TRBD2 (6 bases). The length of the CDR3 is 13 residues. Trimming cost V 4 bases and J 3 bases, with 10 bases left between them. From germline, CDR1 is SGHNT and CDR2 YENEEA. CDR3 sequence reads: CASSSGLIYEQYF. DNA of the CDR3: TGTGCCAGCAGCTCCGGACTAATCTACGAGCAGTACTTC.

The V gene is TRBV7-2, the J gene TRBJ2-2; 8 nucleotides align to TRBD2. There are 14 residues in the CDR3. V shed 5 bases and J 7 bases; nucleotides not matched to a gene: 6. Germline V gene sequence: CDR1 SGHTA, CDR2 FQGNSA. The CDR3 sequence is CASSLGLEVGELFF. The CDR3 DNA is TGTGCCAGCAGCCTGGGACTAGAGGTCGGGGAGCTGTTTTTT.

The chain recombines TRBV29-1 with TRBJ2-5, with 10 bases lining up with TRBD1. Germline lookup yields CDR1 SQVTM and CDR2 ANQGSEA. V lost 7 bases and J lost 4; bases outside the gene matches: 3. The CDR3 has 12 amino acids. The CDR3 spells CSAGQGPETQYF. Here the CDR3 DNA reads TGCAGCGCGGGACAGGGGCCAGAGACCCAGTACTTC.

The chain recombines TRBV6-6 with TRBJ1-4; D might be TRBD1 (5 bases). CDR1 and CDR2 from the germline V gene are MNHNY and SVGAGI (reference sequence). V lost 4 bases and J lost 4, with 10 bases in between. This CDR3 has 14 residues. This chain's CDR3 is CASSSGANNEKLFF. CDR3 nucleotide sequence: TGTGCCAGCAGTTCTGGGGCGAATAATGAAAAACTGTTTTTT.

J is TRBJ2-5 and V is TRBV2; 7 positions match TRBD1. The CDR3 is 14 amino acids. V was clipped by 4 bases and J by 0 bases; unmatched bases: 2. From germline, CDR1 is SNHLY and CDR2 FYNNEI. CDR3 in amino acids: CASSVTGYQETQYF. The CDR3 nucleotides read TGTGCCAGCAGTGTGACAGGGTACCAAGAGACCCAGTACTTC.

V usage is TRBV6-5 and J usage is TRBJ2-2; D is possibly TRBD1 (5 bases). Germline V lookup: CDR1 MNHEY, CDR2 SVGAGI. V lost 5 bases and J lost 0, with 10 bases in between. This CDR3 spans 15 amino acids. CDR3 region: CASSIGVSNTGELFF. The CDR3, as DNA: TGTGCCAGCAGTATAGGGGTTTCGAACACCGGGGAGCTGTTTTTT.

There are a few counts of this clone. V and J are TRBV7-2 and TRBJ1-2; 7 positions agree with TRBD1. Germline loops: CDR1 SGHTA, CDR2 FQGNSA. Germline trimming cut 5 bases from V and 6 bases from J; bases unmatched to any gene: 9. This CDR3 is 14 amino acids long. The CDR3 here is CASSREGAWNGYTF. As DNA, the CDR3 is TGTGCCAGCAGCCGCGAGGGGGCTTGGAATGGCTACACCTTC.